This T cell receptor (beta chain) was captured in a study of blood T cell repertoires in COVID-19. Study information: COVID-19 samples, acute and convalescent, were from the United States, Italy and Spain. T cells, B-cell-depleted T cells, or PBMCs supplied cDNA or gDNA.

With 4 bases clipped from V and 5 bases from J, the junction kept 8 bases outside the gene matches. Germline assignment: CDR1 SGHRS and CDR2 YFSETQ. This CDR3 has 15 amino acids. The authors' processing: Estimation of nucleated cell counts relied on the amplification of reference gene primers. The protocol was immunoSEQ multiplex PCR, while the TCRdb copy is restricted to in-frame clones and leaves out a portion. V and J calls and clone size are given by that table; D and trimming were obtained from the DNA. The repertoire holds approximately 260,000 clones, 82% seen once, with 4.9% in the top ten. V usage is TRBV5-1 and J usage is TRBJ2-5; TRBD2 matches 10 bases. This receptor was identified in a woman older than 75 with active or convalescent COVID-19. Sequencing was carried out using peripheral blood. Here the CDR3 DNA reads TGCGCCAGCAGCAACCTAGCGGGAGAGAGTGAGACCCAGTACTTC. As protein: CASSNLAGESETQYF.